This paragraph covers one TCR beta chain sequence. This entry belongs to a study of OX40 agonist ivuxolimab in advanced cancers. Whole-study context: Those enrolled were approximately 87% male, with a mean age of about 60 years and ages from about 20 to 85.

Assay used: immunoSEQ multiplex PCR; TCRdb lists only in-frame clones, some missing. The sample comprises about 59,000 clones, roughly 84% of which are singletons, and approximately 2% rests with the top ten. The CDR3 runs to 14 residues. Germline lookup yields CDR1 LNHDA and CDR2 SQIVND (reference sequence). The V end was cut by 7 bases, the J end by 6 bases, with 16 bases between. The sequences come from CD4+ or CD8+ T cells sorted from blood, collected in a trial of the OX40 agonist ivuxolimab. The TCR comes from an adult with an advanced solid tumor such as melanoma, head and neck, liver or kidney cancer. The rearrangement uses TRBV19 and TRBJ2-1, with D perhaps matching TRBD1 (7 bases). The CDR3, as DNA: TGTGCCAGTAAAGGGCCAGGGGGGTCCAATGAGCAGTTCTTC. The encoded protein is CASKGPGGSNEQFF. Based on the CDR3 plus reference TRBV19 and TRBJ2-1, the full variable domain is DGGITQSPKYLFRKEGQNVTLSCEQNLNHDAMYWYRQDPGQGLRLIYYSQIVNDFQKGDIAEGYSVSREKKESFPLTVTSAQKNPTAFYLCASKGPGGSNEQFFGPGTRLTVL.